These 32 T cell receptor beta chains were all obtained from the same sample, sequenced in a study of T cells after yellow fever vaccination. TCRdb re-called the 5' RACE reads through MiXCR, storing one row per CDR3 protein. Among about 47,000 distinct CDR3 sequences listed, 7% to 8.5% were seen once. Here the sequenced sample was CD8+ T cells sorted from PBMCs, taken more than 13 days after the first yellow fever vaccination. The receptors derive from a man aged 18 to 29 who received the YFV17D yellow fever vaccine.

The rearrangement joins TRBV4-3 to TRBJ1-1; D is ambiguous. V lost 0 bases and J 5 bases, leaving 16 bases between the germline ends. CDR1 is LGHNA, CDR2 YSLEER, per germline. The CDR3 spans 16 residues. The CDR3 spells CASSQDRTVGGTEAFF. The CDR3 nucleotides are TGCGCCAGCAGCCAAGACCGAACAGTGGGTGGTACTGAAGCTTTCTTT.

This clonotype was found many times. V gene TRBV12-3 or TRBV12-4 combines with J gene TRBJ1-5; TRBD1 is a possible D gene (6 bases). V was cut by 5 bases and J by 3 bases, with 11 bases left in between. The CDR3 runs 14 residues. The CDR3 coding sequence is TGTGCCAGCAGTAGGACAGACCTCAATCAGCCCCAGCATTTT. Amino acids: CASSRTDLNQPQHF.

This clonotype was picked up many times. The chain combines TRBV5-1 with TRBJ2-1, with D possibly being TRBD1 (5 bases). This CDR3 region has 13 residues. Between the trimmed V and J ends, which lost 9 bases and 5 bases, there was a span of 15 bases. Germline V gene data show CDR1 as SGHRS and CDR2 as YFSETQ. CDR3 protein: CATKIDSHNEQFF. In nucleotides, the CDR3 is TGCGCCACCAAAATAGACAGCCACAATGAGCAGTTCTTC.

The table lists this clonotype with many counts. V is TRBV6-5 and J is TRBJ1-6, with D hard to call. With 0 bases removed from V and 10 bases from J, the gap between germline ends came to 10 bases. The CDR3 sequence is 14 residues long. Per the germline V gene, CDR1 is MNHEY and CDR2 is SVGAGI. CDR3 in amino acids: CASSYSGVRSPLHF. The DNA of the CDR3 is TGTGCCAGCAGTTACTCCGGGGTGAGGTCACCCCTCCACTTT.

This clonotype was picked up many times. The chain joins TRBV12-3 or TRBV12-4 to TRBJ1-5; D remains unclear. CDR3 size: 14 residues. With 2 bases removed from V and 3 bases from J, the gap between germline ends came to 8 bases. DNA of the CDR3: TGTGCCAGCAGTTTACAGGCACTCAATCAGCCCCAGCATTTT. Its translation: CASSLQALNQPQHF.

In this sample, this clonotype turned up many times. The chain joins TRBV10-3 to TRBJ2-6, with 11 bases matching TRBD1. This CDR3 is 16 amino acids long. Germline lookup yields CDR1 ENHRY and CDR2 SYGVKD. Losses at the gene ends were 4 bases for V and 3 bases for J; bases not matched to a gene: 2. The CDR3 here is CAISGTGGRGANVLTF. The DNA of the CDR3 is TGTGCCATCAGTGGGACAGGGGGCCGTGGGGCCAACGTCCTGACTTTC.

This clonotype was recorded many times. The chain recombines TRBV20-1 with TRBJ2-1; 9 nucleotides align to TRBD1. The J segment lost 5 bases and the V segment lost 7 bases, leaving 12 bases of the junction unmatched. This CDR3 region has 15 residues. Germline CDR1 DFQATT, CDR2 SNEGSKA (reference sequence). The CDR3 DNA sequence: TGCAGTGTAAACCCCCCGGGACAGGGAAACAATGAGCAGTTCTTC. This sequence encodes CSVNPPGQGNNEQFF.

This clonotype occurred many times. The chain couples TRBV7-9 to TRBJ1-1; the D is unclear. V shed 1 base and J shed 8 bases, with 11 bases lying between them. The CDR3 extends over 13 amino acids. Per the germline V gene, CDR1 is SEHNR and CDR2 is FQNEAQ (reference sequence). CDR3 nucleotide sequence: TGTGCCAGCAGCTTAGTAGACCGGAACGAAGCTTTCTTT. Protein product: CASSLVDRNEAFF.

This clonotype has a count of ten or more. The chain uses TRBV5-1 and TRBJ2-1; D not resolved. Looked up from germline, CDR1 is SGHRS and CDR2 is YFSETQ. V lost 4 bases, J lost 8 bases, and 10 bases lay in between. The CDR3 is 12 residues long. The CDR3 nucleotides are TGCGCCAGCAGCCACAATCGGGATGAGCAGTTCTTC. This translates into CASSHNRDEQFF.

This clonotype was observed at least ten times. This chain links TRBV19 with TRBJ1-5; D is perhaps TRBD1 (5 bases). The CDR3 has 15 amino acids. The V end lost 6 bases, the J end lost 1 base, and 13 bases lay between the germline ends. CDR1 and CDR2 (germline): LNHDA, SQIVND (reference sequence). DNA of the CDR3: TGTGCCAGTAGCCCACAGGATTCCAGCAATCAGCCCCAGCATTTT. It specifies CASSPQDSSNQPQHF.

There are many counts of this clonotype. This sequence joins TRBV6-5 and TRBJ2-2, with TRBD1 matching 8 bases. After removal of 2 bases from V and 7 bases from J, the junction contained 6 bases not matched to a gene. CDR3 length: 15 amino acids. From germline, CDR1 is MNHEY and CDR2 SVGAGI. As DNA, the CDR3 is TGTGCCAGCAGTTACGCGACAGGGGATGGCGGGGAGCTGTTTTTT. Translated, it gives CASSYATGDGGELFF.

Ten or more counts support this clonotype. V is TRBV9 and J is TRBJ2-7, with D unresolved. CDR1 SGDLS and CDR2 YYNGEE come from the germline V gene. The CDR3 consists of 16 residues. Trimming removed 4 bases at V and 3 bases at J, with 20 bases between. The CDR3 region has the DNA TGTGCCAGCAGCTCCCGTGGGGATCCCGCAGACTACGAGCAGTACGTC. Its translation is CASSSRGDPADYEQYV.

This clonotype was counted ten times or more. This chain connects TRBV7-9 to TRBJ1-1, with D possibly matching TRBD1 (5 bases). The germline V gene has CDR1 SEHNR and CDR2 FQNEAQ (reference sequence). The CDR3 loop spans 16 amino acids. Trimming took 3 bases from V and 0 from J, leaving 14 bases between them. The CDR3 region has the DNA TGTGCCAGCAGCTTTTTCGTAGACAGCCTGAACACTGAAGCTTTCTTT. It codes for CASSFFVDSLNTEAFF.

This clonotype was recorded at least ten times. This chain connects TRBV7-9 to TRBJ1-1; D unclear. Germline V gives CDR1 SEHNR, CDR2 FQNEAQ (reference sequence). The length of the CDR3 is 15 residues. With 6 bases removed from V and 0 bases from J, the gap between germline ends came to 14 bases. The CDR3 nucleotides are TGTGCCAGCAGAATCCGCGAAGGCTTGAACACTGAAGCTTTCTTT. This encodes CASRIREGLNTEAFF.

This clonotype was detected many times. The chain joins TRBV20-1 to TRBJ2-7, with D maybe TRBD1 (8 bases). This CDR3 is built from 13 residues. V was shortened by 2 bases and J by 4 bases, with 12 bases between the two germline ends. The V gene's germline CDR1 is DFQATT and CDR2 SNEGSKA (reference sequence). The CDR3 DNA follows: TGCAGTGCTAGAAGCGGGACAGGTTACGAGCAGTACGTC. Protein product: CSARSGTGYEQYV.

This clonotype was seen many times. V gene TRBV10-3 combines with J gene TRBJ2-5; possibly TRBD1 for D (5 bases). The CDR3 contains 15 residues. Germline-derived CDR1 and CDR2 are ENHRY and SYGVKD. Trimming took off 7 bases at V and 2 bases at J, with 17 bases between the two ends. CDR3 in amino acids: CAITPGYKAQETQYF. In nucleotides, the CDR3 is TGTGCCATCACCCCAGGGTATAAGGCACAAGAGACCCAGTACTTC.

This clonotype was found many times. V gene TRBV6-2 or TRBV6-3 combines with J gene TRBJ2-3; D remains ambiguous. Germline assignment: CDR1 MNHEY and CDR2 SVGEGT. Trimming shortened V by 4 bases and J by 2 bases, and 10 bases separated the two germline ends. The CDR3 length is 14 residues. In nucleotides, the CDR3 is TGTGCCAGCAGTTGGCCTCAGCCCACAGATACGCAGTATTTT. Translated: CASSWPQPTDTQYF.

This clonotype was picked up many times. This chain uses TRBV7-9 with TRBJ2-3; 8 bases are a match to TRBD1. Germline values: CDR1 SEHNR, CDR2 FQNEAQ (reference sequence). The CDR3 totals 12 residues. With V trimmed by 7 bases and J by 8 bases, 5 bases remained unmatched. The CDR3 sequence is CASTQGAGTQYF. In DNA, the CDR3 is TGTGCCAGCACCCAGGGGGCGGGTACGCAGTATTTT.

This clonotype was seen at least ten times. The chain is built from TRBV3-1 and TRBJ2-1; D unresolved. This CDR3 comprises 16 residues. With 3 bases removed from V and 4 bases from J, the gap between germline ends came to 16 bases. Germline CDR1 reads LGHDT; CDR2 reads YNNKEL (reference sequence). This chain's CDR3 is CASSHLPPLGYNEQFF. CDR3 sequence (DNA): TGTGCCAGCAGCCACCTACCCCCTCTCGGGTACAATGAGCAGTTCTTC.

In its sample, this clonotype was seen many times. V gene TRBV27 combines with J gene TRBJ2-3; D gene unclear. CDR1 is MNHEY and CDR2 is SMNVEV in the germline V gene (reference sequence). CDR3 length: 15 residues. V was shortened by 4 bases and J by 0 bases, with 11 bases between the two germline ends. This CDR3 is CASSSIPTSTDTQYF. CDR3 DNA: TGTGCCAGCAGTTCCATCCCCACTAGCACAGATACGCAGTATTTT.

This clonotype was observed many times. The chain couples TRBV4-2 to TRBJ1-5, with D tentatively TRBD1 (5 bases). Between the trimmed V and J ends, which lost 5 bases and 7 bases, there was a span of 18 bases. Germline values: CDR1 LGHNA, CDR2 YNFKEQ. This CDR3 is 15 amino acids long. CDR3 sequence: CASSEGRGTEQPQHF. The DNA of the CDR3 is TGTGCCAGCAGCGAAGGGCGGGGGACGGAACAGCCCCAGCATTTT.

This clonotype was counted at least ten times. The chain is built from TRBV4-2 and TRBJ2-1; 10 nucleotides agree with TRBD2. Germline V gene data show CDR1 as LGHNA and CDR2 as YNFKEQ. The V gene end was trimmed by 6 bases and the J gene end by 10 bases; junction bases not matched to a gene: 6. There are 13 residues in the CDR3. The CDR3 loop reads CASSPPTSGEQFF. The CDR3 region has the DNA TGTGCCAGCAGTCCACCGACTAGCGGGGAGCAGTTCTTC.

There are a few counts of this clonotype. The chain uses TRBV6-1 and TRBJ2-1; the D is unclear. V lost 4 bases, J lost 4 bases, and 20 bases lay in between. The V gene's germline CDR1 is MNHNS and CDR2 SASEGT. CDR3 size: 17 residues. The CDR3 region is CASSVASVADPYNEQFF. The CDR3 bases are TGTGCCAGCAGTGTCGCGTCCGTGGCAGACCCATACAATGAGCAGTTCTTC.

At least ten counts were recorded for this clonotype. The gene calls are TRBV4-1 and TRBJ2-3; D is perhaps TRBD1 or TRBD2 (5 bases each). Germline-derived CDR1 and CDR2 are MGHRA and YSYEKL. The V end lost 0 bases, the J end lost 2 bases, and 18 bases lay between the germline ends. The CDR3 consists of 18 residues. The DNA for the CDR3 is TGCGCCAGCAGCCAAGAGGGACCCCCTGGCAGGTCCACAGATACGCAGTATTTT. It yields the protein CASSQEGPPGRSTDTQYF.

This clonotype was detected ten times or more. The CDR3 loop is CASRETGGNQPQHF. The CDR3 region has the DNA TGTGCCAGCAGGGAGACGGGGGGAAATCAGCCCCAGCATTTT. The J gene is TRBJ1-5, the V gene TRBV12-3 or TRBV12-4, with a tentative D call TRBD1 (5 bases). V gave up 6 bases and J gave up 4 bases, with 13 bases separating them. This CDR3 contains 14 residues.

In this sample, this clonotype turned up many times. The chain combines TRBV12-3 or TRBV12-4 with TRBJ1-6, with TRBD1 as a possible D gene (5 bases). V shed 2 bases and J shed 7 bases, with 15 bases lying between them. This CDR3 contains 16 residues. CDR3 region: CASSLTGPSRNSPLHF. The CDR3 bases are TGTGCCAGCAGTTTAACGGGACCATCTCGGAATTCACCCCTCCACTTT.

This clonotype has ten or more counts. V gene TRBV20-1 combines with J gene TRBJ2-3; 7 nucleotides match TRBD1. V was clipped by 4 bases and J by 0 bases; unmatched bases: 7. In germline, CDR1 is DFQATT, CDR2 SNEGSKA (reference sequence). CDR3 size: 15 residues. CDR3 region: CSANKGAASTDTQYF. The CDR3, as DNA: TGCAGTGCTAACAAGGGGGCAGCTAGCACAGATACGCAGTATTTT.

This clonotype turned up a few times. The V and J genes are TRBV4-2 and TRBJ1-5; 7 bases line up with TRBD1. The CDR3 is made up of 15 amino acids. Trimming at V came to 0 bases and at J to 6 bases, leaving 5 bases not matched to a gene. Per the germline V gene, CDR1 is LGHNA and CDR2 is YNFKEQ. The CDR3 nucleotides read TGTGCCAGCAGCCAAGAGACAGGGTCGGCTCAGCCCCAGCATTTT. As protein: CASSQETGSAQPQHF.

The chain joins TRBV7-9 to TRBJ2-6; D not resolved. The germline CDR1 and CDR2 sequences are SEHNR and FQNEAQ (reference sequence). This CDR3 comprises 16 residues. V lost 0 bases to trimming and J lost 6 bases, with 12 bases between them. Written as DNA, the CDR3 is TGTGCCAGCAGCTTAGCTGGGCGTGTGGTGGCCAACGTCCTGACTTTC. As protein: CASSLAGRVVANVLTF.

This clonotype has a count of ten or more. This rearrangement joins TRBV15 to TRBJ1-1, with D uncertain. This CDR3 is built from 16 residues. Trimming removed 0 bases from V and 5 bases from J, with 16 bases in between. Germline V gene sequence: CDR1 LNHNV, CDR2 YYDKDF (reference sequence). The CDR3 nucleotides are TGTGCCACCAGCAGAGACCCCCACGGGGTTTATACTGAAGCTTTCTTT. Amino acid sequence: CATSRDPHGVYTEAFF. The complete variable domain, with remaining parts taken from reference TRBV15 and TRBJ1-1, reads DAMVIQNPRYQVTQFGKPVTLSCSQTLNHNVMYWYQQKSSQAPKLLFHYYDKDFNNEADTPDNFQSRRPNTSFCFLDIRSPGLGDTAMYLCATSRDPHGVYTEAFFGQGTRLTVV.

This clonotype came up many times. V gene TRBV14 combines with J gene TRBJ2-1; D not certain. The CDR3 loop spans 17 amino acids. V lost 3 bases and J lost 2, with 17 bases in between. The germline gives CDR1 SGHDN, CDR2 FVKESK. The DNA for the CDR3 is TGTGCCAGCAGCCACCCCCGAGTAGTTGGCCCCTACAATGAGCAGTTCTTC. Its translation: CASSHPRVVGPYNEQFF.

Ten or more counts support this clonotype. The CDR3 is CASSYAIAYEQYF. CDR3 bases: TGTGCCAGCAGTTATGCGATAGCATACGAGCAGTACTTC. This chain uses TRBV6-5 with TRBJ2-7; D uncertain. Trimming cost V 3 bases and J 4 bases, with 10 bases left between them. CDR1 is MNHEY, CDR2 SVGAGI, per germline. The CDR3 runs to 13 residues.